These T cell receptor beta chains were read from a single sample in a study of blood T cells in healthy people across ages. TCRdb recomputed calls from the 5' RACE reads with MiXCR, one row per CDR3 protein. The sample records approximately 820,000 distinct CDR3 sequences, under 45% being singletons. Sequenced sample: blood. The receptors derive from a man in his 60s in good health. CDR3s include the opening cysteine and the closing phenylalanine or tryptophan. D genes are given only for firm matches. Expanded clones are given a class, and other clones once, few, many or no size at all.

clone_size: -
v_call: TRBV29-1
d_call: -
j_call: TRBJ2-7
cdr3_aa: CSAYRVGYEQYF
cdr3_nt: TGCAGCGCCTACAGGGTGGGGTACGAGCAGTACTTC

clone_size: -
v_call: TRBV20-1
d_call: -
j_call: TRBJ2-5
cdr3_aa: CGASRNLQETQYF
cdr3_nt: TGCGGTGCTTCCAGGAACCTCCAAGAGACCCAGTACTTC

clone_size: once
v_call: TRBV11-3
d_call: -
j_call: TRBJ2-7
cdr3_aa: CASSPRGGAYSEQYF
cdr3_nt: TGTGCCAGCAGCCCCAGGGGGGGAGCGTATTCCGAGCAGTACTTC

clone_size: -
v_call: TRBV7-2
d_call: TRBD1
j_call: TRBJ2-7
cdr3_aa: CASSKIGTGAAEQYF
cdr3_nt: TGTGCCAGCAGCAAAATCGGGACAGGGGCGGCCGAGCAGTACTTC

clone_size: -
v_call: TRBV29-1
d_call: -
j_call: TRBJ1-2
cdr3_aa: CSGGVSNYGYTF
cdr3_nt: TGCAGCGGGGGAGTTTCTAACTATGGCTACACCTTC

clone_size: many
v_call: TRBV7-2
d_call: -
j_call: TRBJ2-1
cdr3_aa: CASSTMVRGNEQFF
cdr3_nt: TGTGCCAGCAGCACCATGGTTCGGGGCAATGAGCAGTTCTTC

clone_size: -
v_call: TRBV6-1
d_call: TRBD2
j_call: TRBJ2-1
cdr3_aa: CASNWAGGSIYNEQFF
cdr3_nt: TGTGCCAGCAACTGGGCGGGAGGGAGTATCTACAATGAGCAGTTCTTC

clone_size: once
v_call: TRBV5-1
d_call: -
j_call: TRBJ1-5
cdr3_aa: CASSLGTNSNQPQHF
cdr3_nt: TGCGCCAGCAGCCTCGGGACAAATAGCAATCAGCCCCAGCATTTT

clone_size: few
v_call: TRBV28
d_call: -
j_call: TRBJ2-7
cdr3_aa: CASSLPGGLEQYF
cdr3_nt: TGTGCCAGCAGTTTACCTGGTGGCTTGGAGCAGTACTTC

clone_size: few
v_call: TRBV7-2
d_call: TRBD2
j_call: TRBJ2-3
cdr3_aa: CASSAKVLAGGDTQYF
cdr3_nt: TGTGCCAGCAGCGCCAAGGTTCTAGCGGGTGGAGATACGCAGTATTTT

clone_size: -
v_call: TRBV6-2/TRBV6-3
d_call: -
j_call: TRBJ2-3
cdr3_aa: CASSPLDRKRTDTQYF
cdr3_nt: TGTGCCAGCAGTCCCCTGGACAGAAAGAGGACAGATACGCAGTATTTT

clone_size: many
v_call: TRBV6-5
d_call: TRBD2
j_call: TRBJ2-3
cdr3_aa: CASSYSAGLAQTNHRTDTQYF
cdr3_nt: TGTGCCAGCAGTTACTCAGCGGGACTAGCGCAAACCAACCACAGAACAGATACGCAGTATTTT